These T cell receptor beta chains were read from a single sample in a study of blood T cell repertoires in COVID-19. The protocol was immunoSEQ multiplex PCR, while the TCRdb copy is restricted to in-frame clones and leaves out a portion. The sample carries approximately 170,000 clones, about 80% recorded once. The sequenced sample was peripheral blood. The receptors were sampled from a man between 65 and 85 years old with active or convalescent COVID-19. Both conserved end residues are part of each CDR3. Each record gives: D gene, J gene, clone size, V gene, CDR3 protein, CDR3 DNA. A D gene is named only where the DNA matches it firmly. A clone size is listed for some rows: how often the clone was seen (once, few, many), or a class if it is expanded.

d_call: -; j_call: TRBJ1-1; clone_size: -; v_call: TRBV12-3/TRBV12-4; cdr3_aa: CASSHQTEAFF; cdr3_nt: TGTGCCAGCAGCCATCAAACTGAAGCTTTCTTT
d_call: TRBD2; j_call: TRBJ2-2; clone_size: once; v_call: TRBV11-2; cdr3_aa: CASSLLGGINTGELFF; cdr3_nt: TGTGCCAGCAGCCTACTGGGGGGGATAAACACCGGGGAGCTGTTTTTT
d_call: TRBD1; j_call: TRBJ2-2; clone_size: -; v_call: TRBV9; cdr3_aa: CASSVVYGQGSTGELFF; cdr3_nt: TGTGCCAGCAGCGTAGTTTACGGACAGGGTAGCACCGGGGAGCTGTTTTTT
d_call: -; j_call: TRBJ2-3; clone_size: -; v_call: TRBV10-3; cdr3_aa: CAISATTGISGTDTQYF; cdr3_nt: TGTGCCATCAGTGCGACAACGGGGATTTCAGGCACAGATACGCAGTATTTT
d_call: TRBD2; j_call: TRBJ2-7; clone_size: -; v_call: TRBV5-1; cdr3_aa: CASSSGLAGEYEQYF; cdr3_nt: TGCGCCAGCAGCTCGGGACTAGCGGGAGAGTACGAGCAGTACTTC
d_call: TRBD1; j_call: TRBJ1-5; clone_size: -; v_call: TRBV7-8; cdr3_aa: CASGTGVQPQHF; cdr3_nt: TGTGCCAGCGGGACAGGGGTTCAGCCCCAGCATTTT
d_call: -; j_call: TRBJ1-4; clone_size: once; v_call: TRBV14; cdr3_aa: CASSQEPWPGQINEKLFF; cdr3_nt: TGTGCCAGCAGCCAAGAGCCTTGGCCGGGACAAATTAATGAAAAACTGTTTTTT
d_call: -; j_call: TRBJ2-5; clone_size: -; v_call: TRBV11-3; cdr3_aa: CASSPTAGVETQYF; cdr3_nt: TGTGCCAGCAGCCCGACAGCAGGGGTAGAGACCCAGTACTTC
d_call: -; j_call: TRBJ2-3; clone_size: -; v_call: TRBV12-5; cdr3_aa: CASGLEGAGTDTQYF; cdr3_nt: TGTGCTAGTGGTTTGGAAGGGGCCGGCACAGATACGCAGTATTTT
d_call: TRBD2; j_call: TRBJ2-3; clone_size: -; v_call: TRBV18; cdr3_aa: CASSLQTSGSTDTQYF; cdr3_nt: TGTGCCAGCTCACTCCAGACTAGCGGGAGCACAGATACGCAGTATTTT
d_call: -; j_call: TRBJ1-1; clone_size: -; v_call: TRBV27; cdr3_aa: CASSLLGDTEAFF; cdr3_nt: TGTGCCAGCAGTTTATTAGGGGACACTGAAGCTTTCTTT
d_call: -; j_call: TRBJ1-1; clone_size: -; v_call: TRBV6-5; cdr3_aa: CASSYLARNTEAFF; cdr3_nt: TGTGCCAGCAGTTATTTGGCCAGGAACACTGAAGCTTTCTTT
d_call: TRBD1; j_call: TRBJ2-5; clone_size: -; v_call: TRBV19; cdr3_aa: CASSSSGTGLVQETQYF; cdr3_nt: TGTGCCAGTAGTTCCTCCGGGACAGGGCTTGTGCAAGAGACCCAGTACTTC
d_call: -; j_call: TRBJ1-1; clone_size: few; v_call: TRBV6-2/TRBV6-3; cdr3_aa: CASSYSFQANTEAFF; cdr3_nt: TGTGCCAGCAGTTACTCTTTCCAAGCGAACACTGAAGCTTTCTTT
d_call: -; j_call: TRBJ1-1; clone_size: -; v_call: TRBV10-3; cdr3_aa: CAISLQGRTEAFF; cdr3_nt: TGTGCCATCAGCCTACAGGGTCGGACTGAAGCTTTCTTT
d_call: TRBD1; j_call: TRBJ2-7; clone_size: -; v_call: TRBV3-1/TRBV3-2; cdr3_aa: CASSRGQGRVEQYF; cdr3_nt: TGTGCCAGCAGCCGGGGACAGGGGAGGGTCGAGCAGTACTTC
d_call: -; j_call: TRBJ2-7; clone_size: -; v_call: TRBV18; cdr3_aa: CASSPPRAGTYEQYF; cdr3_nt: TGTGCCAGCTCACCACCGAGGGCCGGAACCTACGAGCAGTACTTC
d_call: -; j_call: TRBJ2-7; clone_size: -; v_call: TRBV11-2; cdr3_aa: CASSLSGSSSYEQYF; cdr3_nt: TGTGCCAGCAGCTTATCCGGGAGTAGCTCCTACGAGCAGTACTTC
d_call: -; j_call: TRBJ1-2; clone_size: -; v_call: TRBV7-9; cdr3_aa: CASSLAQIANYGYTF; cdr3_nt: TGTGCCAGCAGCTTAGCCCAAATAGCTAACTATGGCTACACCTTC
d_call: -; j_call: TRBJ2-1; clone_size: -; v_call: TRBV11-2; cdr3_aa: CASSSTGYNEQFF; cdr3_nt: TGTGCCAGCAGCTCCACAGGGTACAATGAGCAGTTCTTC
d_call: -; j_call: TRBJ1-4; clone_size: -; v_call: TRBV19; cdr3_aa: CASSPQGSATNEKLFF; cdr3_nt: TGTGCCAGTAGTCCCCAGGGGAGTGCAACTAATGAAAAACTGTTTTTT
d_call: -; j_call: TRBJ1-2; clone_size: -; v_call: TRBV3-1/TRBV3-2; cdr3_aa: CASSPRGGGNYGYTF; cdr3_nt: TGTGCCAGCAGCCCCCGGGGAGGCGGGAACTATGGCTACACCTTC
d_call: TRBD1; j_call: TRBJ1-1; clone_size: -; v_call: TRBV19; cdr3_aa: CASSIPGYRGTEAFF; cdr3_nt: TGTGCCAGTAGTATACCCGGATACAGGGGCACTGAAGCTTTCTTT
d_call: TRBD2; j_call: TRBJ2-3; clone_size: -; v_call: TRBV5-1; cdr3_aa: CASSLRLAGDPTQYF; cdr3_nt: TGCGCCAGCAGCCTACGACTAGCGGGGGACCCTACGCAGTATTTT
d_call: -; j_call: TRBJ1-4; clone_size: once; v_call: TRBV5-4; cdr3_aa: CASSSPGAHGEKLFF; cdr3_nt: TGTGCCAGCAGCTCGCCAGGGGCCCATGGGGAAAAACTGTTTTTT
d_call: -; j_call: TRBJ2-7; clone_size: -; v_call: TRBV6-5; cdr3_aa: CASSYSGTWGRYEQYF; cdr3_nt: TGTGCCAGCAGTTACTCGGGGACATGGGGACGCTACGAGCAGTACTTC
d_call: -; j_call: TRBJ2-5; clone_size: few; v_call: TRBV11-2; cdr3_aa: CASLRNLAVQETQYF; cdr3_nt: TGTGCCAGCTTGCGGAATCTGGCGGTCCAAGAGACCCAGTACTTC
d_call: -; j_call: TRBJ2-3; clone_size: -; v_call: TRBV7-2; cdr3_aa: CASSFVDTQYF; cdr3_nt: TGTGCCAGCAGTTTCGTGGATACGCAGTATTTT
d_call: -; j_call: TRBJ1-5; clone_size: -; v_call: TRBV6-1; cdr3_aa: CASSKEGGWGAHQPQHF; cdr3_nt: TGTGCCAGCAGTAAAGAGGGTGGGTGGGGCGCTCATCAGCCCCAGCATTTT
d_call: TRBD1; j_call: TRBJ2-1; clone_size: once; v_call: TRBV19; cdr3_aa: CASSNVQGNEQFF; cdr3_nt: TGTGCCAGTAGTAACGTACAGGGGAATGAGCAGTTCTTC
d_call: -; j_call: TRBJ2-7; clone_size: once; v_call: TRBV18; cdr3_aa: CASSPLDRTYEQYF; cdr3_nt: TGTGCCAGCTCACCGTTGGACAGAACCTACGAGCAGTACTTC
d_call: -; j_call: TRBJ1-4; clone_size: -; v_call: TRBV28; cdr3_aa: CASSLWDRGIEKLFF; cdr3_nt: TGTGCCAGCAGTTTGTGGGACCGGGGGATCGAAAAACTGTTTTTT
d_call: -; j_call: TRBJ1-1; clone_size: -; v_call: TRBV28; cdr3_aa: CASKPALGLPNTEAFF; cdr3_nt: TGTGCCAGCAAACCCGCCCTGGGACTCCCGAACACTGAAGCTTTCTTT
d_call: -; j_call: TRBJ1-5; clone_size: -; v_call: TRBV6-5; cdr3_aa: CASSYRGTNQPQHF; cdr3_nt: TGTGCCAGCAGTTACAGAGGCACCAATCAGCCCCAGCATTTT
d_call: TRBD2; j_call: TRBJ2-1; clone_size: -; v_call: TRBV18; cdr3_aa: CASSPNLLAGGFGEQFF; cdr3_nt: TGTGCCAGCTCACCTAATCTACTAGCGGGAGGCTTCGGTGAGCAGTTCTTC
d_call: TRBD2; j_call: TRBJ2-4; clone_size: -; v_call: TRBV7-9; cdr3_aa: CASSLGLAGGSGDIQYF; cdr3_nt: TGTGCCAGCAGCTTAGGGTTAGCGGGAGGATCGGGAGACATTCAGTACTTC
d_call: -; j_call: TRBJ2-1; clone_size: -; v_call: TRBV7-2; cdr3_aa: CASSPRDTPYNEQFF; cdr3_nt: TGTGCCAGCAGCCCCCGGGACACCCCCTACAATGAGCAGTTCTTC
d_call: -; j_call: TRBJ1-1; clone_size: -; v_call: TRBV5-1; cdr3_aa: CASSVPQGTEAFF; cdr3_nt: TGCGCCAGCAGCGTCCCACAGGGCACTGAAGCTTTCTTT
d_call: -; j_call: TRBJ1-2; clone_size: -; v_call: TRBV4-1; cdr3_aa: CASSQDGARRNYGYTF; cdr3_nt: TGCGCCAGCAGCCAAGATGGTGCCCGCAGGAACTATGGCTACACCTTC
d_call: -; j_call: TRBJ2-7; clone_size: -; v_call: TRBV9; cdr3_aa: CASSVDSSYEQYF; cdr3_nt: TGTGCCAGCAGCGTAGATAGCTCCTACGAGCAGTACTTC